Sequencing of this T cell receptor beta chain was carried out in a study of blood T cell repertoires in COVID-19. Turning to the study itself: The analysed material was cDNA or gDNA that came from T cells, B-cell-depleted T cells, or PBMCs.

Sequencing was performed with immunoSEQ multiplex PCR; in TCRdb, only in-frame clones are kept and a portion is missing. The sample carries roughly 150,000 clones, approximately 92% recorded once. Germline CDR1 and CDR2: MGHDK and SYGVNS. This CDR3 comprises 15 residues. V lost 1 base and J lost 7, with 11 bases in between. This TCR came from a woman in her fifties or sixties with active COVID-19. The chain combines TRBV25-1 with TRBJ1-6; maybe TRBD1 (5 bases). The material sequenced was peripheral blood. CDR3 region: CASSESGIGNSPLHF. DNA of the CDR3: TGTGCCAGCAGTGAATCAGGGATAGGGAATTCACCCCTCCACTTT.